This T cell receptor beta chain was sequenced in a study of cytomegalovirus exposure and HLA in healthy donors. The PCR had 60 Vbeta and 13 Jbeta primers. The protocol was immunoSEQ multiplex PCR, while the TCRdb copy is restricted to in-frame clones and leaves out a portion. The sample yields approximately 150,000 clones, roughly four fifths seen once. What was sequenced was PBMCs. The receptor was derived from a male donor in good health and CMV-seronegative.

This chain's CDR3 is CASSRRDRATYEQYF. The CDR3 DNA reads TGTGCCAGCAGCAGACGGGACAGGGCGACCTACGAGCAGTACTTC. The chain combines TRBV21-1 with TRBJ2-7; the D segment call TRBD1 is taken from the table without a DNA check. TRBV21-1 is given as a pseudogene. CDR3 size: 15 residues.